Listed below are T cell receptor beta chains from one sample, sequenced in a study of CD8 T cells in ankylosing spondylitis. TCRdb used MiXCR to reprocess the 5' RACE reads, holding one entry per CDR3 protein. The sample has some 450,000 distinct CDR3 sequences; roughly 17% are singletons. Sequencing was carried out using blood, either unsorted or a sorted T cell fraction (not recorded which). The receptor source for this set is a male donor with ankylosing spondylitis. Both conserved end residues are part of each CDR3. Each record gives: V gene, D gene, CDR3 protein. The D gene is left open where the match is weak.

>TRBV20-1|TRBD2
CSARDQSGGGDTQYF
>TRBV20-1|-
CSANRLEGADTQYF
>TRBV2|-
CASSMTRDARNYGYTF
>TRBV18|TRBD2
CASFSTSGVNEQFF
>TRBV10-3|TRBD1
CAIKQTGESTEAFF
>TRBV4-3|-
CASSPSWEASNEQFF
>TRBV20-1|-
CSARFRAKNIQYF
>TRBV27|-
CASSLSLNQPQHF
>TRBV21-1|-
CASSKEEGAAYNEQFF
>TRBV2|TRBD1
CASSTQGAKNEQFF
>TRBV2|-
CASGGTLSDTQYF
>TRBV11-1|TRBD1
CARRDSTQLLISTDTQYF
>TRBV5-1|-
CASSLAYGQPQHF
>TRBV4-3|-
CASSPTGYNEQFF
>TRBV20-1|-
CSARAGGGQPQHF
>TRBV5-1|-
CASSLRGDSYNEQFF
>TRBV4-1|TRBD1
CASSPRTGARRGTGELFF
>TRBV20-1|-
CSARVEGRGTEAFF
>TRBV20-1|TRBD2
CSARGLAGVADTQYF
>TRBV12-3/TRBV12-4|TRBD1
CASSLGQYQPQHF
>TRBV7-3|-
CASRATTAYEQYF
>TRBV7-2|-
CASSLKVAGLEYGYTF
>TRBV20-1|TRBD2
CSAEGLAGDLDTQYF
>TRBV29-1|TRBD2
CSVPGTSGMSYNEQFF
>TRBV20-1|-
CSATRTEETQYF
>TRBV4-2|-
CASSQDWGPTYEQYF
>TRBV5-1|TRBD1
CASSPQDRVQDTQYF
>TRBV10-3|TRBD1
CAIKKGQGGDETQYF
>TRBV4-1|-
CASSQDPGDVGYTF
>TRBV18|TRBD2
CASSPTFRTSGNTDTQYF
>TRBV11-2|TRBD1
CASSQGDVESLYEQYF
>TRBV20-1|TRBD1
CSADRGRETQYF
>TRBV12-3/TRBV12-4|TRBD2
CASSLQSGGAQETQYF
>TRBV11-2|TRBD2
CASSRHRQRDRPIPTTGELFF
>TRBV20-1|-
CSARDLRQPSGTGELFF
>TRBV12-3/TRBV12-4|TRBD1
CASSPGQGWKPTIGYTF
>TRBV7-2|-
CASSLARSEYSNQPQHF
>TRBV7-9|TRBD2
CASSSHARLAGEETQYF
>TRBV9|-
CASSVDGGLGTDTQYF
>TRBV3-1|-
CASQPGPSNEQFF
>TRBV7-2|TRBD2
CASSSRTSGREQYF
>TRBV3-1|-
CASSQALHSYEQYF
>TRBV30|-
CAWSSNGYEQYF
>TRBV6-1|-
CASRDSGSDSPLHF
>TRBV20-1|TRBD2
CSAILTSGVYEQYF
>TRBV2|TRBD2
CASSETSGRAMETQYF
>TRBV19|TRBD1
CATETGTGYYNEQFF
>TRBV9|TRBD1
CASSNLGQGRGDTQYF
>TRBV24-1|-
CATSDFGVRGTQETQYF
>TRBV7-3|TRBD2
CASSLYRTSEYEQYF
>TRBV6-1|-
CASSPRPGGGELFF
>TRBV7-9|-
CASSLVRGRAIYEQFF